This TCR beta chain was sequenced for a study of beta chain features in type 1 diabetes. cDNA synthesis used the whole RNA isolate, giving expressed TCRB sequences. The data were produced by immunoSEQ multiplex PCR, yet TCRdb's version contains in-frame clones alone and is incomplete. The repertoire has some 640,000 clones, over 12% of them found once; the top ten carry nearly 0.04%. Trimming cost V 0 bases and J 5 bases, with 9 bases left between them. Germline CDR1 reads SGHRS; CDR2 reads YFSETQ. CDR3 length: 14 amino acids. Study outcomes and limitations: The analysis here could not establish whether HLA type shapes TCRB rearrangement. Within each of all four CD4+ subsets, Type 1 diabetes patients had TCRB CDR3s that were moderately but significantly shorter. Across patients, naive, central memory and Treg TCRB repertoires exhibited apparently greater similarity than was observed across healthy donors. Type 1 diabetes patients showed fewer insertions and more deletions at VDJ junctions.

Note on this clone: Antigen unknown.

The chain has TRBV5-1 and TRBJ2-1; D possibly corresponds to TRBD2 (5 bases). The receptor was derived from a man younger than 30 with type 1 diabetes. The sample was naive CD4+ T cells from blood. CDR3 in amino acids: CASSLENGNNEQFF. The CDR3, as DNA: TGCGCCAGCAGCTTGGAGAACGGGAACAATGAGCAGTTCTTC.